The 18 T cell receptor beta chains presented below share a single source sample, sequenced in a study of T cells in Graves' hyperthyroidism and ophthalmopathy. Researchers amplified the TCR beta CDR3 regions from RNA transcripts. First-round RT-PCR targeting the TCR CDR3 was performed with the HTBI primer set. Each CDR3 protein is one row after TCRdb ran MiXCR on the multiplex PCR reads. Of 350,000 to 500,000 distinct CDR3 sequences in the sample, approximately 14% are singletons; the top ten hold more than 4.5%. The sequencing input was blood. The receptors shown here come from a woman under 30 with Graves' hyperthyroidism.

This clonotype was counted between two and nine times. V is TRBV5-5 and J is TRBJ2-2; possibly TRBD2 for D (6 bases). Germline assignment: CDR1 SGHKS and CDR2 YYEKEE (reference sequence). The CDR3 is made up of 14 amino acids. V dropped 4 bases and J dropped 8 bases, with 15 bases sitting between them. CDR3 protein: CASSGGLDVGELFF. CDR3 bases: TGTGCCAGCAGCGGGGGACTGGACGTTGGGGAGCTGTTTTTT.

In its sample, this clonotype was seen many times. The rearrangement uses TRBV12-3 or TRBV12-4 and TRBJ2-4; 12 positions agree with TRBD2. After removal of 5 bases from V and 1 base from J, the junction contained 9 bases not matched to a gene. The CDR3 is 18 residues long. CDR3 sequence (DNA): TGTGCCAGCAGTCAGGGACTAGCGGGCGCCATTGCCAAAAACATTCAGTACTTC. This translates into CASSQGLAGAIAKNIQYF.

This clonotype was counted ten times or more. The V gene is TRBV28, the J gene TRBJ1-5, with 10 bases fitting TRBD1. CDR3 length: 16 residues. V lost 2 bases to trimming and J lost 4 bases; unmatched junction nucleotides: 5. From germline, CDR1 is MDHEN and CDR2 SYDVKM. The CDR3 reads CASSLGVGQGNQPQHF. The CDR3 bases are TGTGCCAGCAGTTTAGGAGTGGGACAGGGGAATCAGCCCCAGCATTTT.

This chain joins TRBV18 and TRBJ1-1; 10 nucleotides agree with TRBD1. Unmatched junction bases numbered 9, after V lost 4 bases and J lost 4 bases. The CDR3 is made up of 16 amino acids. Per the germline V gene, CDR1 is KGHSH and CDR2 is LQKENI. In DNA, the CDR3 is TGTGCCAGCTCACTAGCGACAGGGGGCGCTTTCACTGAAGCTTTCTTT. Protein product: CASSLATGGAFTEAFF.

This clonotype was counted many times. The chain joins TRBV20-1 to TRBJ2-2, with D possibly TRBD2 on 5 matching bases. Germline V CDR1 and CDR2: DFQATT, SNEGSKA (reference sequence). The length of the CDR3 is 16 residues. The V and J ends lost 3 bases and 3 bases respectively, with 17 bases between them. This CDR3 is CSARPPTGIHTGELFF. The DNA of the CDR3 is TGCAGTGCTAGGCCTCCCACGGGGATTCACACCGGGGAGCTGTTTTTT.

In its sample, this clonotype was seen many times. The chain links TRBV30 to TRBJ1-6; D possibly corresponds to TRBD1 (5 bases). Trimming took 4 bases from V and 1 from J, leaving 8 bases between them. The germline V gene encodes CDR1 GTSNPN and CDR2 SVGIG (reference sequence). The CDR3 is 14 amino acids. CDR3: CAWMRGSYNSPLHF. DNA for the CDR3: TGTGCCTGGATGCGGGGGTCCTATAATTCACCCCTCCACTTT.

This clonotype was found many times. This chain's CDR3 is CASSLEEAGGAPQHF. CDR3 DNA sequence: TGTGCCAGCAGCTTAGAGGAGGCAGGGGGCGCCCCCCAGCATTTT. The genes are TRBV11-2 and TRBJ1-5; TRBD1 aligns across 8 bases. Germline V gene data show CDR1 as SGHAT and CDR2 as FQNNGV. V trimming: 0 bases; J trimming: 10 bases; junction bases outside the gene matches: 8. The CDR3 totals 15 residues.

This chain connects TRBV19 to TRBJ1-1; no clear D gene. V was pared by 3 bases and J by 8 bases, with 19 bases between. There are 15 residues in the CDR3. CDR1 and CDR2 from the germline V gene are LNHDA and SQIVND (reference sequence). Here the CDR3 DNA reads TGTGCCAGTAGTATTCAGGAAGGGATCCCCGGGGAAGCTTTCTTT. Encoded protein: CASSIQEGIPGEAFF.

Turning to this clonotype: This could be a read error, since a much larger clone is one nucleotide away. The V and J genes are TRBV28 and TRBJ2-7; the match to TRBD2 covers 7 bases. The germline CDR1 and CDR2 sequences are MDHEN and SYDVKM. Trimming took 1 base from V and 5 from J; bases not matched to a gene: 14. The CDR3 sequence is 17 residues long. CDR3 bases: TGTGCCAGCAGTTTATTACTAGTGGGAGGGCCGATACACGAGCAGTACTTC. Translated: CASSLLLVGGPIHEQYF.

This clonotype was counted many times. The chain has TRBV20-1 and TRBJ1-1; 7 nucleotides agree with TRBD1. Germline lookup yields CDR1 DFQATT and CDR2 SNEGSKA (reference sequence). The CDR3 runs to 13 residues. The V and J ends lost 3 bases and 4 bases, in that order; junction bases with no gene match: 5. The CDR3: CSASADRVTEAFF. The CDR3 coding sequence is TGCAGTGCTAGTGCCGACAGGGTCACTGAAGCTTTCTTT.

This clonotype was counted ten times or more. The gene calls are TRBV5-5 and TRBJ2-5, with D unresolved. This CDR3 is 15 amino acids long. CDR1 and CDR2 from the germline V gene are SGHKS and YYEKEE (reference sequence). V dropped 1 base and J dropped 2 bases, with 12 bases sitting between them. The CDR3 loop reads CASSLIGSQQETQYF. The CDR3 nucleotides read TGTGCCAGCAGCTTGATCGGTTCCCAGCAAGAGACCCAGTACTTC.

This clonotype appeared many times. V and J are TRBV20-1 and TRBJ1-5; D call uncertain. The CDR3 runs to 15 residues. Germline values: CDR1 DFQATT, CDR2 SNEGSKA (reference sequence). The ends were cut back, 1 base at V and 3 bases at J, with 13 bases in the middle. The chain's CDR3 is CSARALERDNQPQHF. The CDR3 nucleotides are TGCAGTGCTAGAGCCTTAGAAAGGGACAATCAGCCCCAGCATTTT.

This clonotype was seen repeatedly, ten times or more. The chain joins TRBV12-3 or TRBV12-4 to TRBJ1-2; no clear D. CDR3 length: 12 amino acids. V shed 5 bases and J shed 2 bases, with 6 bases lying between them. This chain's CDR3 is CASSPRNYGYTF. The CDR3 DNA sequence: TGTGCCAGCAGTCCCCGGAACTATGGCTACACCTTC.

This clonotype was seen repeatedly, ten times or more. This sequence joins TRBV3-1 and TRBJ2-2; 9 bases align to TRBD1. The V gene end was trimmed by 4 bases and the J gene end by 3 bases; junction bases not matched to a gene: 6. The CDR3 totals 16 residues. Germline CDR1 and CDR2: LGHDT and YNNKEL (reference sequence). The CDR3 bases are TGTGCCAGCAGCCCGGGGACAGGGCCGTACACCGGGGAGCTGTTTTTT. Translated: CASSPGTGPYTGELFF.

Only a few counts were recorded for this clonotype. This rearrangement joins TRBV20-1 to TRBJ2-7; 7 nucleotides agree with TRBD2. The CDR3 contains 14 residues. V trimming: 3 bases; J trimming: 3 bases; junction bases outside the gene matches: 8. In germline, CDR1 is DFQATT, CDR2 SNEGSKA (reference sequence). CDR3 residues: CSASATGLVYEQYF. The CDR3 nucleotides read TGCAGTGCTAGTGCCACAGGACTAGTCTACGAGCAGTACTTC.

This clonotype was observed many times. The chain employs TRBV12-3 or TRBV12-4 and TRBJ1-1; D not certain. Trimming removed 2 bases from V and 3 bases from J, with 7 bases in between. This CDR3 is built from 13 residues. The CDR3 loop reads CASSLWRDTEAFF. The CDR3 bases are TGTGCCAGCAGTTTATGGCGGGACACTGAAGCTTTCTTT.

This clonotype was counted at least ten times. In DNA, the CDR3 is TGTGCCAGCAGCGCCGGGACAGGGGGGAATCAGCCCCAGCATTTT. It translates to CASSAGTGGNQPQHF. J is TRBJ1-5 and V is TRBV7-2, with 11 bases identical to TRBD1. CDR1 SGHTA and CDR2 FQGNSA come from the germline V gene. This CDR3 has 15 amino acids. V lost 5 bases and J lost 4; bases outside the gene matches: 4.

This clonotype has at least ten counts. The rearrangement links TRBV18 to TRBJ1-1; D gene ambiguous. Germline-derived CDR1 and CDR2 are KGHSH and LQKENI. The CDR3 runs 15 residues. V lost 0 bases to trimming and J lost 7 bases, with 15 bases between them. The CDR3 reads CASSPPPALAVEAFF. The CDR3 DNA reads as TGTGCCAGCTCACCACCGCCTGCACTCGCCGTTGAAGCTTTCTTT.